This T cell receptor (beta chain) emerged from a study of T cells in localized non-small cell lung cancer. Sequenced by immunoSEQ multiplex PCR; TCRdb stores in-frame clones only, minus some. The data hold fewer than 12,000 clones, with about 80% observed a single time. As for this clone: The antigen remains undetermined.

Study findings and constraints: Among the top 100 tumor clones, a median around 57 appeared in adjacent lung. Elevated circulating T cell density in blood was associated with longer overall survival. Heterogeneity cannot be ruled out, as sequencing used one tumor region only.

This material consisted of peripheral blood, taken before any cancer treatment. This clonotype was sampled from a male donor at least 60 years old with stage I lung adenocarcinoma.

The CDR3 loop is CASSQVGNSYEQYF. The CDR3 DNA reads as TGCGCCAGCAGCCAAGTTGGTAACTCCTACGAGCAGTACTTC. The chain links TRBV4-1 to TRBJ2-7, with unresolved D. CDR3 length equals 14 residues. Trimming removed 1 base at V and 0 bases at J, with 7 bases between. Germline assignment: CDR1 MGHRA and CDR2 YSYEKL.